The 9 T cell receptor beta chains below come from one sample, sequenced in a study of T cell repertoires in aging, cancer and after chemotherapy. TCR beta rearrangements were amplified from peripheral blood genomic DNA. TRB rearrangements spanning V, D and J were amplified using mixed TRB-A/B primers. TCRdb called the multiplex PCR reads again in MiXCR, with one record for every CDR3 protein. Seen here are 2,000 to 2,500 distinct CDR3 sequences, around a quarter observed once, and the top ten hold 9.5% to 14%. The specimen sequenced was blood. Receptors originate from a human donor with a solid tumor.

The CDR3 here is CASSKGSPGNTIYF. DNA of the CDR3: TGTGCCAGTAGTAAGGGCAGCCCTGGAAACACCATATATTTT. This chain uses TRBV19 with TRBJ1-3; no firm D call. V was cut by 4 bases and J by 2 bases, with 9 bases left in between. The CDR3 has 14 residues. Germline V gene sequence: CDR1 LNHDA, CDR2 SQIVND (reference sequence).

Within the sample, this clonotype is large. This chain links TRBV7-2 with TRBJ2-1; no firm D call. The V end was cut by 2 bases, the J end by 0 bases, with 8 bases between. CDR1 and CDR2 (germline): SGHTA, FQGNSA. This CDR3 contains 15 residues. The CDR3 reads CASSLNPSSYNEQFF. For the CDR3, the DNA is TGTGCCAGCAGCTTAAATCCGAGCTCCTACAATGAGCAGTTCTTC.

The chain couples TRBV7-9 to TRBJ2-3; TRBD2 aligns across 13 bases. Per germline, CDR1 SEHNR and CDR2 FQNEAQ (reference sequence). The CDR3 length is 17 residues. V shed 1 base, J shed 2 bases, and the junction held 3 bases outside the gene matches. In nucleotides, the CDR3 is TGTGCCAGCAGCTTAGGGACTAGCGGGAGTTTCACAGATACGCAGTATTTT. Encoded protein: CASSLGTSGSFTDTQYF.

This clonotype was picked up a small number of times. One junction end disagrees with the germline gene, perhaps due to a read error. The chain links TRBV7-9 to TRBJ2-2, with 12 positions matching TRBD1. The CDR3 has 16 residues. Germline CDR1 and CDR2: SEHNR and FQNEAQ (reference sequence). This CDR3 is CASSSAVGDRGRELVF. The CDR3, as DNA: TGTGCCAGCAGCTCCGCAGTCGGGGACAGGGGGCGGGAGCTGGTTTTT.

This clonotype qualifies as medium-sized. This sequence joins TRBV12-3 or TRBV12-4 and TRBJ2-2; no definite D call. This CDR3 spans 12 amino acids. Trimming took 7 bases from V and 7 from J, leaving 10 bases between them. The CDR3 nucleotides read TGTGCCAGCACTGTGTTAGACGGGGAGCTGTTTTTT. The encoded protein is CASTVLDGELFF.

This clonotype qualifies as medium-sized. The V gene is TRBV6-1, the J gene TRBJ2-5, with D tentatively TRBD2 (5 bases). Trimming shortened V by 2 bases and J by 0 bases, and 13 bases separated the two germline ends. CDR1 is MNHNS and CDR2 is SASEGT in the germline V gene. The CDR3 sequence is 16 residues long. CDR3 DNA sequence: TGTGCCAGCAGTGAAACGGTAGCGCGATACCAAGAGACCCAGTACTTC. Its translation is CASSETVARYQETQYF.

This clonotype is judged medium-sized. The gene calls are TRBV6-1 and TRBJ1-2; 7 bases are a match to TRBD1. The V segment lost 5 bases and the J segment 3 bases; nucleotides outside the gene matches: 12. The length of the CDR3 is 16 residues. Germline V lookup: CDR1 MNHNS, CDR2 SASEGT. The DNA for the CDR3 is TGTGCCAGCAGTACCCGGGGCAGGGGGAAGGACTATGGCTACACCTTC. This encodes CASSTRGRGKDYGYTF.

The gene calls are TRBV27 and TRBJ2-3, with a weak D call TRBD1 (6 bases). Per germline, CDR1 MNHEY and CDR2 SMNVEV (reference sequence). The V gene lost 9 bases and the J gene lost 0 bases, with 22 bases spanning the gap. This CDR3 comprises 17 residues. The CDR3 loop is CASRGTQQYASTDTQYF. CDR3 bases: TGTGCCAGTAGGGGGACACAGCAATATGCTAGCACAGATACGCAGTATTTT.

The table lists this clonotype with a few counts. V gene TRBV12-3 or TRBV12-4 combines with J gene TRBJ2-7; a possible D gene is TRBD2 (5 bases). The CDR3 runs 15 residues. V lost 5 bases and J lost 2, with 16 bases in between. The CDR3 region has the DNA TGTGCCAGCAGTATAGGGAGAGCGCGGACCTACGAGCAGTACTTC. This sequence encodes CASSIGRARTYEQYF.